What follows are 9 T cell receptor beta chains derived from one specimen sequenced in a study of radiotherapy plus CTLA-4 blockade in lung cancer. Profiled with immunoSEQ multiplex PCR; TCRdb holds only in-frame clones, not every one. The sample has fewer than 65,000 clones, approximately 80% seen once; the top ten hold roughly 6.7%. The sample was peripheral blood, taken from a patient treated with radiotherapy plus ipilimumab. The source of these receptors is a human donor with non-small cell lung cancer whose response to radiotherapy plus ipilimumab could not be evaluated.

The CDR3 spells CASSEARDSPLHF. The CDR3 DNA follows: TGTGCCAGCAGTGAGGCGAGGGATTCACCCCTCCACTTT. The V gene is TRBV25-1, the J gene TRBJ1-6; D unresolved. There are 13 residues in the CDR3. Looked up from germline, CDR1 is MGHDK and CDR2 is SYGVNS. Trimming pared 3 bases from V and 8 bases from J, leaving 8 bases between.

This clone was counted once. The chain carries TRBV6-1 and TRBJ2-5, with D tentatively TRBD2 (6 bases). Gene TRBJ2-7 matches the end of the DNA better, so the J call may be wrong. Per the germline V gene, CDR1 is MNHNS and CDR2 is SASEGT. The CDR3 consists of 13 residues. The CDR3 spells CASRLEGLDEQYF. Written as DNA, the CDR3 is TGTGCCAGCAGACTCGAGGGACTGGACGAGCAGTACTTC.

This clone was counted a few times. The chain carries TRBV5-6 and TRBJ2-2; tentative D call: TRBD1 (6 bases). Trimming took off 3 bases at V and 0 bases at J, with 12 bases between the two ends. Germline-derived CDR1 and CDR2 are SGHDT and YYEEEE. The length of the CDR3 is 16 residues. CDR3 sequence (DNA): TGTGCCAGCAGCTCCCCTGGGGGCGCGAACACCGGGGAGCTGTTTTTT. Amino acid sequence: CASSSPGGANTGELFF. The variable domain in full, with the rest retrieved from reference TRBV5-6 and TRBJ2-2, is DAGVTQSPTHLIKTRGQQVTLRCSPKSGHDTVSWYQQALGQGPQFIFQYYEEEERQRGNFPDRFSGHQFPNYSSELNVNALLLGDSALYLCASSSPGGANTGELFFGEGSRLTVL.

The V and J genes are TRBV21-1 and TRBJ2-5; the DNA was not compared with TRBD2, the D call given in the table. TRBV21-1 is recorded as a pseudogene. This CDR3 spans 16 amino acids. CDR3: CASSIDNGGGPETQYF. In DNA form, the CDR3 reads TGTGCCAGCAGCATCGACAATGGGGGAGGGCCGGAGACCCAGTACTTC.

V usage is TRBV6-5 and J usage is TRBJ1-3; TRBD1 aligns across 7 bases. Germline CDR1 reads MNHEY; CDR2 reads SVGAGI. V dropped 5 bases and J dropped 4; count of bases not matched to a gene: 8. This CDR3 spans 15 amino acids. CDR3: CASSHETGRGNTIYF. The CDR3 nucleotides read TGTGCCAGCAGTCACGAGACAGGGCGAGGAAACACCATATATTTT.

The genes are TRBV30 and TRBJ2-1; D is perhaps TRBD1 (6 bases). CDR3 length: 15 amino acids. Germline CDR1 is GTSNPN and CDR2 is SVGIG (reference sequence). Trimming pared 0 bases from V and 4 bases from J, leaving 13 bases between. CDR3 coding DNA: TGTGCCTGGAGTGTGGACAGTGGAACGTACAATGAGCAGTTCTTC. Encoded protein: CAWSVDSGTYNEQFF.

A note on this clone: Other DNA sequences from this sample encode an identical CDR3 as well. The V and J genes are TRBV28 and TRBJ1-1; tentatively, D is TRBD1 (5 bases). V gave up 5 bases and J gave up 1 base, with 8 bases separating them. CDR1 and CDR2 from the germline V gene are MDHEN and SYDVKM. The CDR3 is 13 residues long. The CDR3 bases are TGTGCCAGCAGTCCTGGACAGAACACTGAAGCTTTCTTT. Its protein is CASSPGQNTEAFF.

This rearrangement joins TRBV28 to TRBJ2-7, with D possibly being TRBD1 (6 bases). The CDR3 totals 13 residues. The V gene's germline CDR1 is MDHEN and CDR2 SYDVKM. Trimming took 2 bases from V and 6 from J, leaving 11 bases between them. In DNA form, the CDR3 reads TGTGCCAGCAGTTTAATTCGAGGGGGCGAGCAGTACTTC. This translates into CASSLIRGGEQYF.

The chain couples TRBV5-5 to TRBJ2-1, with TRBD2 matching over 9 bases. This CDR3 has 15 residues. Germline CDR1 and CDR2: SGHKS and YYEKEE (reference sequence). Germline trimming cut 4 bases from V and 4 bases from J; bases unmatched to any gene: 6. CDR3 in amino acids: CASSPSGVPYNEQFF. The CDR3, as DNA: TGTGCCAGCAGCCCTAGCGGGGTGCCTTACAATGAGCAGTTCTTC.